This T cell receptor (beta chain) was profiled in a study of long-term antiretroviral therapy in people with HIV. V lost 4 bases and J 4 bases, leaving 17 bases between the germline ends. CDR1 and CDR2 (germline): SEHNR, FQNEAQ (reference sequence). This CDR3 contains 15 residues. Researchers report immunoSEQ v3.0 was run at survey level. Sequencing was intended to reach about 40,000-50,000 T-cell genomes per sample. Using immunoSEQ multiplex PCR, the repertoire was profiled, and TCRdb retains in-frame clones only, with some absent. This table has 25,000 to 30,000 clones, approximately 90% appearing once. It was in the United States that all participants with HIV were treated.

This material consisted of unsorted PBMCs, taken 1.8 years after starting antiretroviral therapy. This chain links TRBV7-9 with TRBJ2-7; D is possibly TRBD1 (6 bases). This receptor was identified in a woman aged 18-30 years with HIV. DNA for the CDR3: TGTGCCAGCAGCTCCACTCGGACAGACTATTACGAGCAGTACTTC. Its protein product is CASSSTRTDYYEQYF.